Presented here are 5 T cell receptor beta chains from one specimen sequenced in a study of shared clonotypes between healthy human individuals. Method: immunoSEQ multiplex PCR; TCRdb's copy keeps in-frame clones and lacks some. This table has 2 million to 3 million clones, roughly nine tenths appearing once. Sequencing used naive CD4+ T cells sorted from blood. Subset of the sample: CD45RA+ positively selected. These receptors all come from a young man in good health.

The rearrangement uses TRBV28 and TRBJ1-2, with D perhaps TRBD1 (5 bases). Per the germline V gene, CDR1 is MDHEN and CDR2 is SYDVKM. The CDR3 runs 14 residues. V lost 6 bases, J lost 1 base, and 12 bases lay in between. CDR3 residues: CASRRDGFNYGYTF. CDR3 sequence (DNA): TGTGCCAGCAGAAGGGACGGTTTTAACTATGGCTACACCTTC.

This chain joins TRBV30 and TRBJ2-3, with TRBD2 matching over 14 bases. Germline V gene data show CDR1 as GTSNPN and CDR2 as SVGIG (reference sequence). V was clipped by 3 bases and J by 6 bases; unmatched bases: 5. This CDR3 contains 15 residues. DNA for the CDR3: TGTGCCTGGAGCCTGACTAGCGGGAGGGGGGATACGCAGTATTTT. Protein product: CAWSLTSGRGDTQYF.

The chain's CDR3 is CASSYHDSPSGNTIYF. The CDR3, as DNA: TGTGCCAGCAGTTATCATGACAGCCCCTCTGGAAACACCATATATTTT. This chain connects TRBV6-6 to TRBJ1-3; maybe TRBD1 (5 bases). The germline gives CDR1 MNHNY, CDR2 SVGAGI (reference sequence). Trimming shortened V by 3 bases and J by 0 bases, and 12 bases separated the two germline ends. The CDR3 is 16 amino acids.

This clone was counted only a few times. V is TRBV30 and J is TRBJ2-3; TRBD2 aligns across 9 bases. Germline CDR1 GTSNPN, CDR2 SVGIG (reference sequence). This CDR3 is built from 15 residues. With V trimmed by 5 bases and J by 2 bases, 8 bases remained unmatched. Here the CDR3 reads CAWGGPSGDTDTQYF. The CDR3 nucleotides read TGTGCCTGGGGAGGTCCTAGCGGGGACACAGATACGCAGTATTTT.

V usage is TRBV19 and J usage is TRBJ1-6, with D perhaps TRBD1 (6 bases). Deletions cut 3 bases from V and 9 bases from J, with 27 bases between. This CDR3 is built from 19 residues. Looked up from germline, CDR1 is LNHDA and CDR2 is SQIVND (reference sequence). The CDR3 sequence is CASSIYRANNLVRSSPLHF. The CDR3 nucleotides are TGTGCCAGTAGTATCTACAGGGCGAACAACCTAGTCCGGAGTTCACCCCTCCACTTT.